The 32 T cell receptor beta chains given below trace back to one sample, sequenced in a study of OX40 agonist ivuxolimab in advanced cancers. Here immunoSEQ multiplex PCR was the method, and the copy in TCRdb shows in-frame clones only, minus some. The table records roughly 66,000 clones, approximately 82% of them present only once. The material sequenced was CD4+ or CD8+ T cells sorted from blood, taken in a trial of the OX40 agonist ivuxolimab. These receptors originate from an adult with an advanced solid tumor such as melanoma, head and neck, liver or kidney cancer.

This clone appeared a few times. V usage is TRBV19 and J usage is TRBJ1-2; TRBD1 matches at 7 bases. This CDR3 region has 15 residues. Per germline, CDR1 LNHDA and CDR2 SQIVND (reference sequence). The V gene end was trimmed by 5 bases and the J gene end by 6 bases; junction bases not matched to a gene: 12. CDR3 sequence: CASSEEQGLHDGYTF. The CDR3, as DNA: TGTGCCAGTAGTGAAGAACAGGGGCTACACGATGGCTACACCTTC. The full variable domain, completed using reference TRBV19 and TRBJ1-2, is DGGITQSPKYLFRKEGQNVTLSCEQNLNHDAMYWYRQDPGQGLRLIYYSQIVNDFQKGDIAEGYSVSREKKESFPLTVTSAQKNPTAFYLCASSEEQGLHDGYTFGSGTRLTVV.

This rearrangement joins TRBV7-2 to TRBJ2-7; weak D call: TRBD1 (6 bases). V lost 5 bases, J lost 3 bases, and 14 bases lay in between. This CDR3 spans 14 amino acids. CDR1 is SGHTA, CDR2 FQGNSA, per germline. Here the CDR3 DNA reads TGTGCCAGCAGCCCCTCGACAGGTAACTACGAGCAGTACGTC. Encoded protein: CASSPSTGNYEQYV.

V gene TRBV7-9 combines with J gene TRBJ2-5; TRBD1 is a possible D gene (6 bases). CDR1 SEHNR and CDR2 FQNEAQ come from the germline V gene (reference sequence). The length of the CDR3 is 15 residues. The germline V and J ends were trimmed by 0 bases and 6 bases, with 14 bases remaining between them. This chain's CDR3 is CASSLAQPTGQTQYF. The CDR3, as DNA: TGTGCCAGCAGCTTAGCCCAGCCGACAGGCCAGACCCAGTACTTC.

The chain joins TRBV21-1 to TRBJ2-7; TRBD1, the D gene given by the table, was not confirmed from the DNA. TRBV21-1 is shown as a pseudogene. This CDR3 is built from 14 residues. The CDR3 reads CASSKVCRADEQYV. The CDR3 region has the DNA TGTGCCAGCAGCAAAGTTTGCAGGGCAGACGAGCAGTACGTC.

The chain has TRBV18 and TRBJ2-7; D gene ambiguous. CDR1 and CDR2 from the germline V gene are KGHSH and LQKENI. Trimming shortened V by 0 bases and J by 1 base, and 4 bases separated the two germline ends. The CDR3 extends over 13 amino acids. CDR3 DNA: TGTGCCAGCTCACCACCGATTTCCTACGAGCAGTACTTC. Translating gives CASSPPISYEQYF.

The CDR3 DNA reads TGTGCCAGCAGCTCAATGGACAATGAGCAGTTCTTC. Residues: CASSSMDNEQFF. The gene calls are TRBV7-6 and TRBJ2-1; D call uncertain. CDR3 length: 12 amino acids. Trimming pared 4 bases from V and 5 bases from J, leaving 6 bases between. Germline V gives CDR1 SGHVS, CDR2 FNYEAQ. The whole variable domain, filled in from reference TRBV7-6 and TRBJ2-1, reads GAGVSQSPRYKVTKRGQDVALRCDPISGHVSLYWYRQALGQGPEFLTYFNYEAQQDKSGLPNDRFSAERPEGSISTLTIQRTEQRDSAMYRCASSSMDNEQFFGPGTRLTVL.

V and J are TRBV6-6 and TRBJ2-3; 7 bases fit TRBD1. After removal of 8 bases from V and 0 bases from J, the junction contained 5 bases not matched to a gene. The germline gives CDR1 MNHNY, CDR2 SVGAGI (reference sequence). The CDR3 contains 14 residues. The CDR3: CASLGQTSTDTQYF. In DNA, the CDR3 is TGTGCCAGCCTGGGACAGACTAGCACAGATACGCAGTATTTT.

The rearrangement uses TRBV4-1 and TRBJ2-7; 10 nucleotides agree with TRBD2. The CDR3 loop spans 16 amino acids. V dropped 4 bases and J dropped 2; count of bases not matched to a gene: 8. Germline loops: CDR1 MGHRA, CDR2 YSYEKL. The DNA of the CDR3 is TGCGCCAGCAGCCGCACGCTAGCGGGAGCTCCCTACGAGCAGTACTTC. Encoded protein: CASSRTLAGAPYEQYF.

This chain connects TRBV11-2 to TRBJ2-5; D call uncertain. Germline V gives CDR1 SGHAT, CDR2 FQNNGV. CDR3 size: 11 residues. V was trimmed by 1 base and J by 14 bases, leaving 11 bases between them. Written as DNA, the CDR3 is TGTGCCAGCAGCTTAGGGGCTGCCTTTTACTTC. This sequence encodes CASSLGAAFYF.

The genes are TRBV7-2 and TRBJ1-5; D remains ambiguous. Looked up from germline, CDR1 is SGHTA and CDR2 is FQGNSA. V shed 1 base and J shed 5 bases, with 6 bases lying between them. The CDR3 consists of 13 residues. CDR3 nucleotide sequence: TGTGCCAGCAGCTTAGTGGGCGATCAGCCCCAGCATTTT. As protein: CASSLVGDQPQHF. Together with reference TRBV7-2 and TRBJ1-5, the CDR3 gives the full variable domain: GAGVSQSPSNKVTEKGKDVELRCDPISGHTALYWYRQSLGQGLEFLIYFQGNSAPDKSGLPSDRFSAERTGGSVSTLTIQRTQQEDSAVYLCASSLVGDQPQHFGDGTRLSIL.

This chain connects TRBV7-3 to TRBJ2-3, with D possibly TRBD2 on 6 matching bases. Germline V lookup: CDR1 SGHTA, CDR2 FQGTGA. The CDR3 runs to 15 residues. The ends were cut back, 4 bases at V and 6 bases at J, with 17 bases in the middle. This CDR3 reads CASSYSGTSVDTQYF. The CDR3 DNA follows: TGTGCCAGCAGCTACTCCGGGACTTCAGTGGATACGCAGTATTTT.

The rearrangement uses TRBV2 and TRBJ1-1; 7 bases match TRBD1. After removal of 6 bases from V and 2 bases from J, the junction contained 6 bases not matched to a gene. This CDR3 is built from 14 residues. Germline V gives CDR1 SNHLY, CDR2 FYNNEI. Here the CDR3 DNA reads TGTGCCAGCAGGGGGGACAGAAGTAACACTGAAGCTTTCTTT. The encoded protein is CASRGDRSNTEAFF.

The CDR3 here is CASRGRTQETQYF. The CDR3 DNA sequence: TGTGCCAGCAGGGGACGGACCCAAGAGACCCAGTACTTC. J is TRBJ2-5 and V is TRBV28, with D tentatively TRBD1 or TRBD2 (5 bases each). Germline CDR1 and CDR2: MDHEN and SYDVKM. V lost 6 bases, J lost 1 base, and 9 bases lay in between. The CDR3 sequence is 13 residues long.

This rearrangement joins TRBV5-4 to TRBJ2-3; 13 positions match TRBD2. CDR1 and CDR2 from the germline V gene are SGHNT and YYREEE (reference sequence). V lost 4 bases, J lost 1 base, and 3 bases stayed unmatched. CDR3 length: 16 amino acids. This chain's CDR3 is CASSLGTSGGTDTQYF. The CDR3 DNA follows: TGTGCCAGCAGCCTAGGGACTAGCGGGGGCACAGATACGCAGTATTTT.

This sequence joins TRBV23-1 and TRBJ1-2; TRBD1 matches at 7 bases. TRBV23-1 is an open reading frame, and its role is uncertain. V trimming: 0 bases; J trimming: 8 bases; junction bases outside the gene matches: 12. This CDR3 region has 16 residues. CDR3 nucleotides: TGCGCCAGCAGTCAATCGTATAATAGGGGGCCGGGGGGCTACACCTTC. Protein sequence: CASSQSYNRGPGGYTF.

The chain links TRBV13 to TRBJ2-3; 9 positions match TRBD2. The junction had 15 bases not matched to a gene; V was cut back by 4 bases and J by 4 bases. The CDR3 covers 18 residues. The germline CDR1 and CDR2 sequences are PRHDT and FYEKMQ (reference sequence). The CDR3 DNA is TGTGCCAGCAGCTCGCGAGATCCGGGACTAGCCGACTCAGATACGCAGTATTTT. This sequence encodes CASSSRDPGLADSDTQYF.

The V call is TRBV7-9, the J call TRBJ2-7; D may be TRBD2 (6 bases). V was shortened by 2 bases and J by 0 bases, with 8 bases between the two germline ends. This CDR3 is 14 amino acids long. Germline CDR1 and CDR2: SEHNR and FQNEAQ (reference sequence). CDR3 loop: CASSLSGSSYEQYF. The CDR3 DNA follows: TGTGCCAGCAGCTTATCCGGGAGCTCCTACGAGCAGTACTTC.

CDR3 bases: TGTGCCAGCAGTGCCCGGGGTACCTACAATGAGCAGTTCTTC. Residues: CASSARGTYNEQFF. The V gene is TRBV27, the J gene TRBJ2-1, with TRBD2 as a possible D gene (5 bases). Germline V gives CDR1 MNHEY, CDR2 SMNVEV (reference sequence). The CDR3 covers 14 residues. V lost 5 bases and J lost 2, with 10 bases in between.

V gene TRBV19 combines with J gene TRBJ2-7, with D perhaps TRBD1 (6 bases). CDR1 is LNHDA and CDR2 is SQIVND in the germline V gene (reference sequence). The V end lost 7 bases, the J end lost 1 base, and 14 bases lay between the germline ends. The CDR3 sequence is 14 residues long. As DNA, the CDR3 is TGTGCCAGTACCCACAGGGCCTTTTCCTACGAGCAGTACGTC. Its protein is CASTHRAFSYEQYV.

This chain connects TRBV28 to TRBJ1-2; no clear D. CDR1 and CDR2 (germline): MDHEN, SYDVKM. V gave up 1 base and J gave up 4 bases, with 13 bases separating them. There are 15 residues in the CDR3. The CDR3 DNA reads TGTGCCAGCAGTTTATACCCCGGGCAGCCCTATGGCTACACCTTC. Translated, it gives CASSLYPGQPYGYTF.

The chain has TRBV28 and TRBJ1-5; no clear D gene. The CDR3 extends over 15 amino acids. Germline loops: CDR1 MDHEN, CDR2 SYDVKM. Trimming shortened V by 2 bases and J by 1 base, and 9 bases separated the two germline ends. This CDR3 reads CASSLPPASNQPQHF. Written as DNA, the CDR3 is TGTGCCAGCAGTTTACCCCCTGCAAGCAATCAGCCCCAGCATTTT.

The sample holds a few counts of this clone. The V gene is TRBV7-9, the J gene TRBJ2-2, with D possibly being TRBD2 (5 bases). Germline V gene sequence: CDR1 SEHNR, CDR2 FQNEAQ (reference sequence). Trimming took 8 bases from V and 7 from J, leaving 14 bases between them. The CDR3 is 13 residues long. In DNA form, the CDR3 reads TGTGCCAGCTTCGGGGTAACGGTCGGGGAGCTGTTTTTT. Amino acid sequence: CASFGVTVGELFF.

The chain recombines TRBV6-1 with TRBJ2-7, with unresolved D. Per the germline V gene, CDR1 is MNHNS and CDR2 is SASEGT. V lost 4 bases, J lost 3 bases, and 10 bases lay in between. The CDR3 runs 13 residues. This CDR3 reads CASSVDTHYEQYF. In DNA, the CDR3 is TGTGCCAGCAGTGTAGACACCCACTACGAGCAGTACTTC.

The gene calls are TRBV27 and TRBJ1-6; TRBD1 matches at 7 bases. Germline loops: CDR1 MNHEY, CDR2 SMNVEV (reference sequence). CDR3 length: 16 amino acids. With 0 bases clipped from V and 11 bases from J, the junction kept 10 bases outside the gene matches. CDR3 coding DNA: TGTGCCAGCAGTTTATCGGGGACAGACCTATTTCCACCCCTCCACTTT. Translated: CASSLSGTDLFPPLHF.

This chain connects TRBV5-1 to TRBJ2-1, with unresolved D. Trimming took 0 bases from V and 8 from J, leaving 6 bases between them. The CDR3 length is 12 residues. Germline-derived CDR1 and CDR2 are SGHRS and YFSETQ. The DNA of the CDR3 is TGCGCCAGCAGCTTGGGGTCCGATGAGCAGTTCTTC. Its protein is CASSLGSDEQFF.

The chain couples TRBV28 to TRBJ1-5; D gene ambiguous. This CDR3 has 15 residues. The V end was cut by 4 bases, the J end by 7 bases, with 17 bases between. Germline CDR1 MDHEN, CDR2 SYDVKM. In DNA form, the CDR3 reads TGTGCCAGCAGTTCTCAGGCAGAGAGGCTCCAGCCCCAGCATTTT. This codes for CASSSQAERLQPQHF.

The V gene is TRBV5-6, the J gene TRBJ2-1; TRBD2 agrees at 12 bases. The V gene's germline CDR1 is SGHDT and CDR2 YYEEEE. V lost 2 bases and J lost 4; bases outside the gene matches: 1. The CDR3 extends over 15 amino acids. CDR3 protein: CASSLTSGGYNEQFF. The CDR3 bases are TGTGCCAGCAGCTTAACTAGCGGGGGGTACAATGAGCAGTTCTTC.

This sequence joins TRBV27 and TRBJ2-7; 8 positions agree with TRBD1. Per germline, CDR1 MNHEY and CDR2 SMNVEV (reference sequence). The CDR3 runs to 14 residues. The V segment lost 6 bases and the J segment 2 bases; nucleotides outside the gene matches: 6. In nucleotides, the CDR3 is TGTGCCAGCAGACCTAAGGGACAGGCCTACGAGCAGTACTTC. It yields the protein CASRPKGQAYEQYF.

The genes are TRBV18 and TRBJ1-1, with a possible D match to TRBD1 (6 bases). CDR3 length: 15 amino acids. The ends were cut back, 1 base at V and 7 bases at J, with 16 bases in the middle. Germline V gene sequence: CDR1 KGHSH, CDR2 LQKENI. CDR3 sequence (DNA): TGTGCCAGCTCACCACGACAGGAGGCATGGGGTGAAGCTTTCTTT. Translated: CASSPRQEAWGEAFF. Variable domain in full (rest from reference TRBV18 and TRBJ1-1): NAGVMQNPRHLVRRRGQEARLRCSPMKGHSHVYWYRQLPEEGLKFMVYLQKENIIDESGMPKERFSAEFPKEGPSILRIQQVVRGDSAAYFCASSPRQEAWGEAFFGQGTRLTVV.

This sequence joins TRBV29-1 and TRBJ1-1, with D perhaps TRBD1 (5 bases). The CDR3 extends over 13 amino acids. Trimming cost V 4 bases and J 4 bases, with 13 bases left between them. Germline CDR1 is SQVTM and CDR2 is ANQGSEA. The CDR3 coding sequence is TGCAGCGTTGCCGGGGCAGGGACCACTGAAGCTTTCTTT. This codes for CSVAGAGTTEAFF.

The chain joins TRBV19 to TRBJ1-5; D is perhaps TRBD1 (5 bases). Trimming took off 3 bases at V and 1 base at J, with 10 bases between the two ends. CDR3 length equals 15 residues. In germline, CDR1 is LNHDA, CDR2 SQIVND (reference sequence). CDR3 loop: CASSIGGRSNQPQHF. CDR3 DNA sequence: TGTGCCAGTAGTATTGGGGGGAGAAGCAATCAGCCCCAGCATTTT.

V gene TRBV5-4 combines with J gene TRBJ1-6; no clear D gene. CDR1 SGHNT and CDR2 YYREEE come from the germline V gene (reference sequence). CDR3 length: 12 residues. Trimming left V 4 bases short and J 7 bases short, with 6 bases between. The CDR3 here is CASSRQNSPLHF. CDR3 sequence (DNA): TGTGCCAGCAGCCGACAAAATTCACCCCTCCACTTT.